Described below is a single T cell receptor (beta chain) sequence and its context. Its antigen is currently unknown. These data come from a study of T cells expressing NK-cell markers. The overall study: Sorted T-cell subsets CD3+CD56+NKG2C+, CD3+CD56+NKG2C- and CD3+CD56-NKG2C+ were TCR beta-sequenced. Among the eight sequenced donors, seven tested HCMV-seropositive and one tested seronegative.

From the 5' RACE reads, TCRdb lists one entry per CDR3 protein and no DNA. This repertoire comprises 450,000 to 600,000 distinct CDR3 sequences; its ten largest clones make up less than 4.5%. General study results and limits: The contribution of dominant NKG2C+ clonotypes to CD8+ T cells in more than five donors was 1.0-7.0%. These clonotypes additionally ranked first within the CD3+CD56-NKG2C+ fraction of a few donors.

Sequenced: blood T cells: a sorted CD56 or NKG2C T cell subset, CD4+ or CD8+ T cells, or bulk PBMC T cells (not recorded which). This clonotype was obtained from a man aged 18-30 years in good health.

The CDR3 loop reads CASSSGPINEKLFF. The chain recombines TRBV6-5 with TRBJ1-4; TCRdb calls TRBD1, which cannot be checked without DNA. Germline V gene lookup returns CDR1 MNHEY and CDR2 SVGAGI. This CDR3 contains 14 residues.